The 29 T cell receptor beta chains in this list originate from one sample, sequenced in a study of blood T cell repertoires in COVID-19. Profiling relied on immunoSEQ multiplex PCR, and the TCRdb table lists in-frame clones only, not all of them. Seen here are approximately 100,000 clones, about 85% observed once, and the top ten hold 35% to 45%. Material: peripheral blood. These receptors originate from a man older than 75 with acute or convalescent COVID-19.

The genes are TRBV18 and TRBJ1-4; D perhaps matches TRBD1 (5 bases). Trimming left V 5 bases short and J 5 bases short, with 9 bases between. This CDR3 has 13 residues. CDR1 KGHSH and CDR2 LQKENI come from the germline V gene. The CDR3 DNA reads as TGTGCCAGCTCATCCAAGGGGAATGAAAAACTGTTTTTT. Translated, it gives CASSSKGNEKLFF.

This clone appeared a single time. This chain links TRBV11-2 with TRBJ2-7; D may be TRBD2 (5 bases). Germline CDR1 is SGHAT and CDR2 is FQNNGV. V lost 8 bases to trimming and J lost 3 bases, with 20 bases between them. The CDR3 consists of 15 residues. CDR3 nucleotides: TGTGCCAGCTCCCTTGAGAGACTAAACTACTACGAGCAGTACTTC. Encoded protein: CASSLERLNYYEQYF.

V usage is TRBV7-2 and J usage is TRBJ2-1; the match to TRBD2 covers 8 bases. CDR1 and CDR2 (germline): SGHTA, FQGNSA. The ends lost 2 bases at V and 6 bases at J; junction bases unmatched: 6. The CDR3 length is 15 residues. The CDR3 region is CASSLTSGSSNEQFF. CDR3 DNA sequence: TGTGCCAGCAGCTTAACAAGCGGGAGCTCCAATGAGCAGTTCTTC.

This sequence joins TRBV27 and TRBJ1-4; D possibly corresponds to TRBD1 (6 bases). This CDR3 spans 12 amino acids. Trimming pared 3 bases from V and 9 bases from J, leaving 8 bases between. Germline CDR1 MNHEY, CDR2 SMNVEV (reference sequence). The CDR3 here is CASSFQGQKLFF. The CDR3 DNA follows: TGTGCCAGCAGTTTTCAGGGGCAAAAACTGTTTTTT.

The V call is TRBV5-8, the J call TRBJ2-4; 10 positions agree with TRBD1. This CDR3 comprises 18 residues. V lost 3 bases and J lost 1; bases outside the gene matches: 10. CDR1 is SGHTS, CDR2 YDEGEE, per germline. The DNA for the CDR3 is TGTGCCAGCAGCTCAATCCGGGACAGGGGTTGGGCCAAAAACATTCAGTACTTC. This translates into CASSSIRDRGWAKNIQYF.

This clone was detected once. The chain employs TRBV11-1 and TRBJ2-2; 12 nucleotides match TRBD2. The V and J ends lost 1 base and 10 bases, in that order; junction bases with no gene match: 7. This CDR3 comprises 16 residues. CDR1 and CDR2 (germline): SGHAT, FQDESV (reference sequence). In DNA form, the CDR3 reads TGTGCCAGCAGCTTAGGGGCTAGCGGGAGGGCCGAGGAGCTGTTTTTT. It yields the protein CASSLGASGRAEELFF.

The chain joins TRBV21-1 to TRBJ1-5. TRBV21-1 is tagged as a pseudogene. This CDR3 contains 14 residues. CDR3 protein: CASTGVRGNQPQHF. The CDR3 DNA follows: TGTGCCAGCACGGGGGTAAGGGGCAATCAGCCCCAGCATTTT.

CDR3 nucleotide sequence: TGTGCCAGCAGCTTAACGCAGGGCGGCGCCGGGGAGCTGTTTTTT. Amino acids: CASSLTQGGAGELFF. This chain links TRBV7-3 with TRBJ2-2; perhaps TRBD1 as D (5 bases). Germline-derived CDR1 and CDR2 are SGHTA and FQGTGA. The CDR3 extends over 15 amino acids. Trimming removed 0 bases at V and 6 bases at J, with 11 bases between. Full variable domain (missing parts from reference TRBV7-3 and TRBJ2-2): GAGVSQTPSNKVTEKGKYVELRCDPISGHTALYWYRQSLGQGPEFLIYFQGTGAADDSGLPNDRFFAVRPEGSVSTLKIQRTERGDSAVYLCASSLTQGGAGELFFGEGSRLTVL.

This sequence joins TRBV5-1 and TRBJ2-1; D is ambiguous. Germline values: CDR1 SGHRS, CDR2 YFSETQ. The CDR3 runs 13 residues. Trimming took 3 bases from V and 10 from J, leaving 14 bases between them. The CDR3 here is CASSSESTVEQFF. The DNA for the CDR3 is TGCGCCAGCAGCTCCGAAAGTACTGTGGAGCAGTTCTTC.

V gene TRBV28 combines with J gene TRBJ1-5; D is possibly TRBD1 (6 bases). The V end was cut by 4 bases, the J end by 9 bases, with 13 bases between. The V gene's germline CDR1 is MDHEN and CDR2 SYDVKM. This CDR3 contains 13 residues. The CDR3 DNA sequence: TGTGCCAGCAGTTGGGGGGGCAGGATGCCCCAGCATTTT. Its protein is CASSWGGRMPQHF. The full variable domain, its missing parts supplied by reference TRBV28 and TRBJ1-5, is DVKVTQSSRYLVKRTGEKVFLECVQDMDHENMFWYRQDPGLGLRLIYFSYDVKMKEKGDIPEGYSVSREKKERFSLILESASTNQTSMYLCASSWGGRMPQHFGDGTRLSIL.

The genes are TRBV5-6 and TRBJ1-6, with a possible D match to TRBD1 (5 bases). The germline V gene encodes CDR1 SGHDT and CDR2 YYEEEE. V was cut by 4 bases and J by 10 bases, with 15 bases left in between. The CDR3 runs to 14 residues. CDR3: CASSPGGGLSPLHF. The DNA for the CDR3 is TGTGCCAGCAGCCCGGGCGGGGGACTATCACCCCTCCACTTT.

The J gene is TRBJ2-3, the V gene TRBV11-3; 7 bases are a match to TRBD2. V trimming: 1 base; J trimming: 0 bases; junction bases outside the gene matches: 7. Germline CDR1 and CDR2: SGHNT and YENEEA. This CDR3 spans 17 amino acids. The chain's CDR3 is CASSLGTSATSTDTQYF. The CDR3 region has the DNA TGTGCCAGCAGCTTAGGAACTAGCGCAACTAGCACAGATACGCAGTATTTT.

The chain couples TRBV7-6 to TRBJ2-1, with TRBD2 matching over 9 bases. V trimming: 2 bases; J trimming: 2 bases; junction bases outside the gene matches: 1. The germline CDR1 and CDR2 sequences are SGHVS and FNYEAQ. The CDR3 has 15 amino acids. CDR3 bases: TGTGCCAGCAGCTTATCTAGCGGGACCTACAATGAGCAGTTCTTC. Protein: CASSLSSGTYNEQFF.

The gene calls are TRBV24-1 and TRBJ1-5; D not certain. V was pared by 5 bases and J by 7 bases, with 11 bases between. This CDR3 contains 13 residues. The germline V gene encodes CDR1 KGHDR and CDR2 SFDVKD. CDR3 nucleotides: TGTGCCACCAGTGCCAACGCCGGGCAGCCCCAGCATTTT. It specifies CATSANAGQPQHF.

This chain uses TRBV21-1 with TRBJ2-5; whether TRBD2, the table's D call, matches the DNA was not checked. TRBV21-1 represents a pseudogene. This CDR3 region has 23 residues. This chain's CDR3 is CASMLSRWALAGFPANFQETQYF. The CDR3 DNA is TGTGCCAGCATGCTTTCTCGATGGGCACTAGCGGGGTTTCCAGCTAACTTCCAAGAGACCCAGTACTTC.

This clone has more than one count but fewer than ten. The chain links TRBV7-9 to TRBJ2-1; D not resolved. Germline assignment: CDR1 SEHNR and CDR2 FQNEAQ (reference sequence). The CDR3 extends over 14 amino acids. V lost 5 bases and J lost 5, with 13 bases in between. CDR3 sequence reads: CASSPTFGNNEQFF. The CDR3 nucleotides read TGTGCCAGCAGCCCGACATTCGGAAACAATGAGCAGTTCTTC.

CDR3: CASALGSGGTGELFF. The DNA of the CDR3 is TGTGCCAGCGCCTTGGGTAGCGGGGGCACCGGGGAGCTGTTTTTT. This chain joins TRBV5-4 and TRBJ2-2, with 9 bases identical to TRBD2. The CDR3 consists of 15 residues. Germline assignment: CDR1 SGHNT and CDR2 YYREEE (reference sequence). Trimming at V came to 7 bases and at J to 4 bases, leaving 8 bases not matched to a gene.

The chain has TRBV19 and TRBJ2-7, with D tentatively TRBD2 (6 bases). There are 16 residues in the CDR3. Germline V lookup: CDR1 LNHDA, CDR2 SQIVND (reference sequence). V was shortened by 1 base and J by 3 bases, with 16 bases between the two germline ends. Here the CDR3 DNA reads TGTGCCAGTAGTATAGGCAGGGAGGCCTCCCACTACGAGCAGTACTTC. This sequence encodes CASSIGREASHYEQYF.

Here the CDR3 reads CASSIGGSNTEAFF. Written as DNA, the CDR3 is TGTGCCAGTAGTATAGGGGGCTCGAACACTGAAGCTTTCTTT. The chain uses TRBV19 and TRBJ1-1; TRBD1 might be the D (5 bases). Trimming cost V 1 base and J 1 base, with 7 bases left between them. This CDR3 has 14 amino acids. CDR1 is LNHDA and CDR2 is SQIVND in the germline V gene (reference sequence).

V gene TRBV27 combines with J gene TRBJ2-7; 11 bases map to TRBD2. Germline-derived CDR1 and CDR2 are MNHEY and SMNVEV (reference sequence). This CDR3 comprises 15 residues. V shed 3 bases and J 3 bases; nucleotides not matched to a gene: 4. The CDR3 spells CASSFTSGRGYEQYF. CDR3 DNA: TGTGCCAGCAGTTTTACTAGCGGGAGAGGCTACGAGCAGTACTTC.

The chain carries TRBV25-1 and TRBJ1-4; 7 bases align to TRBD1. The CDR3 is made up of 15 amino acids. Trimming took 6 bases from V and 0 from J; bases not matched to a gene: 4. Per germline, CDR1 MGHDK and CDR2 SYGVNS. The CDR3 loop reads CASREQGTTNEKLFF. CDR3 nucleotide sequence: TGTGCCAGCAGAGAACAGGGGACAACTAATGAAAAACTGTTTTTT. Supplemented by reference TRBV25-1 and TRBJ1-4, the full variable domain reads EADIYQTPRYLVIGTGKKITLECSQTMGHDKMYWYQQDPGMELHLIHYSYGVNSTEKGDLSSESTVSRIRTEHFPLTLESARPSHTSQYLCASREQGTTNEKLFFGSGTQLSVL.

The chain links TRBV12-3 or TRBV12-4 to TRBJ2-7; D ambiguous. The CDR3 is made up of 12 amino acids. V gave up 5 bases and J gave up 2 bases, with 7 bases separating them. The CDR3 loop reads CASSLNTYEQYF. CDR3 coding DNA: TGTGCCAGCAGTCTGAACACCTACGAGCAGTACTTC.

The rearrangement links TRBV9 to TRBJ2-7, with 8 bases fitting TRBD2. Per germline, CDR1 SGDLS and CDR2 YYNGEE. CDR3 length: 15 residues. The trim removed 4 bases at V and 1 base at J, leaving 7 bases unmatched. In nucleotides, the CDR3 is TGTGCCAGCAGCAAAGGAACTAGCGGATCCTACGAGCAGTACTTC. Encoded protein: CASSKGTSGSYEQYF.

The sample holds a few counts of this clone. The chain has TRBV11-2 and TRBJ2-2; D unclear. Trimming shortened V by 0 bases and J by 3 bases, and 14 bases separated the two germline ends. Germline V gene data show CDR1 as SGHAT and CDR2 as FQNNGV. CDR3 length: 17 residues. CDR3 protein: CASSLEKRYGDTGELFF. The DNA of the CDR3 is TGTGCCAGCAGCTTAGAGAAAAGGTATGGAGACACCGGGGAGCTGTTTTTT.

The sample holds a few counts of this clone. This sequence joins TRBV28 and TRBJ1-1; 9 bases match TRBD1. CDR1 MDHEN and CDR2 SYDVKM come from the germline V gene. With V trimmed by 5 bases and J by 4 bases, 5 bases remained unmatched. This CDR3 has 14 residues. The DNA of the CDR3 is TGTGCCAGCAGTGGGGACAGGGAATCCACTGAAGCTTTCTTT. This translates into CASSGDRESTEAFF.

This rearrangement joins TRBV12-3 or TRBV12-4 to TRBJ2-5; D unclear. CDR3 length: 13 residues. With 5 bases removed from V and 7 bases from J, the gap between germline ends came to 14 bases. The CDR3 DNA reads TGTGCCAGCAGTCCCCCTGAGGTAACGACCCAGTACTTC. Translation gives CASSPPEVTTQYF.

In nucleotides, the CDR3 is TGTGCCAGCGGGCTACTAGCTGGTTCTGACAATGAGCAGTTCTTC. Its protein product is CASGLLAGSDNEQFF. The chain links TRBV25-1 to TRBJ2-1; the D gene is possibly TRBD2 (6 bases). The ends were cut back, 8 bases at V and 5 bases at J, with 19 bases in the middle. Germline values: CDR1 MGHDK, CDR2 SYGVNS. This CDR3 has 15 amino acids.

The CDR3 coding sequence is TGTGCCAGCAGTGCAACTACCTACACCGGGGAGCTGTTTTTT. Its protein is CASSATTYTGELFF. The chain is built from TRBV2 and TRBJ2-2, with unresolved D. This CDR3 is 14 amino acids long. Trimming took 4 bases from V and 3 from J, leaving 9 bases between them. CDR1 and CDR2 from the germline V gene are SNHLY and FYNNEI.

The genes are TRBV4-1 and TRBJ2-3; 9 bases are a match to TRBD2. V shed 3 bases, J shed 2 bases, and the junction held 6 bases outside the gene matches. The CDR3 consists of 16 residues. CDR1 and CDR2 from the germline V gene are MGHRA and YSYEKL. Written as DNA, the CDR3 is TGCGCCAGCAGCCACTCGCGGGGGGGGTACACAGATACGCAGTATTTT. It is translated as CASSHSRGGYTDTQYF.